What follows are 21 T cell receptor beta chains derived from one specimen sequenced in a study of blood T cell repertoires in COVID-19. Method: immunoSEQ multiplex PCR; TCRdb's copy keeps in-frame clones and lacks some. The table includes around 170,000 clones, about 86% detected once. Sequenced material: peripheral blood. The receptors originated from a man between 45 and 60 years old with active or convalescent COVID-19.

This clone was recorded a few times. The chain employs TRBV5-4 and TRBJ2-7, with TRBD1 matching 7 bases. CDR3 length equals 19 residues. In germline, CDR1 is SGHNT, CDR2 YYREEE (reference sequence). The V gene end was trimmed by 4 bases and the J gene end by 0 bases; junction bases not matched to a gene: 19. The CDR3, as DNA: TGTGCCAGCAGCACTGGGGGTCCTCGGACAGGCAGAAGCTCCTACGAGCAGTACTTC. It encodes CASSTGGPRTGRSSYEQYF.

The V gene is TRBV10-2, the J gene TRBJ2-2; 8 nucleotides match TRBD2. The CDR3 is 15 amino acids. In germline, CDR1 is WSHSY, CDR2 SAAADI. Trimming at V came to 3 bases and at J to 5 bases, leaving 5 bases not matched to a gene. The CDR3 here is CASSESGGGTGELFF. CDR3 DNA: TGCGCCAGCAGTGAAAGCGGGGGCGGAACCGGGGAGCTGTTTTTT.

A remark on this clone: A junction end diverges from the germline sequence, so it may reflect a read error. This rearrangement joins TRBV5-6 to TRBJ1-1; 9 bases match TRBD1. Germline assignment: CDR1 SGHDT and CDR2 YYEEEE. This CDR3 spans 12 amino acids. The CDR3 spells CASSLLQGAWVF. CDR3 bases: TGTGCCAGCAGCTTATTACAGGGGGCGTGGGTCTTT.

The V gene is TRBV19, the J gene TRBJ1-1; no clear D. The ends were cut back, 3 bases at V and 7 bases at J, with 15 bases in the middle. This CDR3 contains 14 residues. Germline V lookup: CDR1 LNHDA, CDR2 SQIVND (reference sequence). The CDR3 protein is CASSMRGGIDEAFF. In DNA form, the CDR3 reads TGTGCCAGTAGTATGAGAGGAGGGATAGATGAAGCTTTCTTT.

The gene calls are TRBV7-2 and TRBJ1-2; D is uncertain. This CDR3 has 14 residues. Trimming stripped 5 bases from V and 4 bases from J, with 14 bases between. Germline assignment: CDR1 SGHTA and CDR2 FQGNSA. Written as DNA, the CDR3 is TGTGCCAGCAGCCCCGGGAATACGGGCTATGGCTACACCTTC. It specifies CASSPGNTGYGYTF.

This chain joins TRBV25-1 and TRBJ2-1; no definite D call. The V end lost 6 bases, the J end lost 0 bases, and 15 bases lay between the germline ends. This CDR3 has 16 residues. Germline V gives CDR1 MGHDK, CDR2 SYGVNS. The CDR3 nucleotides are TGTGCCAGCAGCGTCCCCAGGCCCAGCTCCTACAATGAGCAGTTCTTC. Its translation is CASSVPRPSSYNEQFF.

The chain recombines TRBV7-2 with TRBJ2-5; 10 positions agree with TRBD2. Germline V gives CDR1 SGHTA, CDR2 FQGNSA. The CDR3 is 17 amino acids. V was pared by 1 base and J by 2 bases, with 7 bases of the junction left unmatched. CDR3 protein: CASSLGQPSGGQETQYF. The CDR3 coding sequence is TGTGCCAGCAGCTTAGGTCAGCCTAGCGGGGGACAAGAGACCCAGTACTTC.

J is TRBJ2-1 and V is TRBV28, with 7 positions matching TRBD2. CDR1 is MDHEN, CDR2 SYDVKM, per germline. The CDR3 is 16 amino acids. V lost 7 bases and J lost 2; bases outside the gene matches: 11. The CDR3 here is CASTLWGGSTYNEQFF. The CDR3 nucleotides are TGTGCCAGCACCCTATGGGGCGGGAGCACCTACAATGAGCAGTTCTTC.

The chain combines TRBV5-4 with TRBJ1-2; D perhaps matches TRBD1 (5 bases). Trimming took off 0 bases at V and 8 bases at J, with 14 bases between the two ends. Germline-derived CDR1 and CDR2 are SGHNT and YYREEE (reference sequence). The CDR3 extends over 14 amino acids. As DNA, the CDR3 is TGTGCCAGCAGCTTGGACTGGGGACTAAGCGGCTACACCTTC. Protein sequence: CASSLDWGLSGYTF.

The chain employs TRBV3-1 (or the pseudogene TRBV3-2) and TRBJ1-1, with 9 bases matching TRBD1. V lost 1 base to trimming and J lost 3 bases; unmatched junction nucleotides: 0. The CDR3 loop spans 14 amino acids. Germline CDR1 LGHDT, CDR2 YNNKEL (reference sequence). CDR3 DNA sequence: TGTGCCAGCAGCCAAGGACAGGGGGACACTGAAGCTTTCTTT. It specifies CASSQGQGDTEAFF.

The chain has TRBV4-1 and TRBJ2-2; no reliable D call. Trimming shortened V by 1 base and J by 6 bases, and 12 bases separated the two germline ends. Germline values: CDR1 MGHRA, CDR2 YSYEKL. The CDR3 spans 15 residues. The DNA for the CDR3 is TGCGCCAGCAGCCAAGTGCCTTCCGGGTCCGGGGAGCTGTTTTTT. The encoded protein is CASSQVPSGSGELFF.

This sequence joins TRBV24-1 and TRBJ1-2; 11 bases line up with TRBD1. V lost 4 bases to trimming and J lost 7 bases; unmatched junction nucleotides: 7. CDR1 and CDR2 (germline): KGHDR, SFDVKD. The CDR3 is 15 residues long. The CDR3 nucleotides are TGTGCCACCAGTGACTCCGGGACAGGGGGAACTGGCTACACCTTC. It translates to CATSDSGTGGTGYTF.

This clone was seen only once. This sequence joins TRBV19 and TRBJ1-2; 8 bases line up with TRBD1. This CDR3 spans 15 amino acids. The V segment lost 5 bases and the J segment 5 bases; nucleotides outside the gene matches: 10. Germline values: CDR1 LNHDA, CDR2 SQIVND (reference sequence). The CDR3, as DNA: TGTGCCAGTAGTCCAGGACAGGGTAAGGCGTATGGCTACACCTTC. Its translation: CASSPGQGKAYGYTF. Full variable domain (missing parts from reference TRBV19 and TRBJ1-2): DGGITQSPKYLFRKEGQNVTLSCEQNLNHDAMYWYRQDPGQGLRLIYYSQIVNDFQKGDIAEGYSVSREKKESFPLTVTSAQKNPTAFYLCASSPGQGKAYGYTFGSGTRLTVV.

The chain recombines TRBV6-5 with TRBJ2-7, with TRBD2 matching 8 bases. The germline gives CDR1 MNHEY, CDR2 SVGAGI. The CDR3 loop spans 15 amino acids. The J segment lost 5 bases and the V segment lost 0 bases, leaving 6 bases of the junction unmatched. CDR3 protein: CASSYSLAVGNEQYF. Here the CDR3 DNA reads TGTGCCAGCAGTTACTCACTAGCGGTGGGGAACGAGCAGTACTTC.

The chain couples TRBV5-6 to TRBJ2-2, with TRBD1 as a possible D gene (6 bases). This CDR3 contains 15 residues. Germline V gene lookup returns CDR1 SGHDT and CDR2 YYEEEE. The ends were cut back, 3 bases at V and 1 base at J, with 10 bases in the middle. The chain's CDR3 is CASSSPGQNTGELFF. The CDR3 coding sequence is TGTGCCAGCAGCTCTCCGGGACAGAACACCGGGGAGCTGTTTTTT.

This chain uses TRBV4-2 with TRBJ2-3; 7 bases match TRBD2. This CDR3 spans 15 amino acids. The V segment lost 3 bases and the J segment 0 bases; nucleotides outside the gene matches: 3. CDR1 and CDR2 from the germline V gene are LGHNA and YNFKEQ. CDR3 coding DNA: TGTGCCAGCAGCCAGCGGGGGTCTAGCACAGATACGCAGTATTTT. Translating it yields CASSQRGSSTDTQYF.

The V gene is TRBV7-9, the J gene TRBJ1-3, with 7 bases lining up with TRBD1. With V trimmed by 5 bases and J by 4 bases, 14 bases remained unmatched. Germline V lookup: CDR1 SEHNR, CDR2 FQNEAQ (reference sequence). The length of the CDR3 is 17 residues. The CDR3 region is CASSPRNRGASGNTIYF. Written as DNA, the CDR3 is TGTGCCAGCAGCCCCAGGAACAGGGGTGCATCAGGAAACACCATATATTTT.

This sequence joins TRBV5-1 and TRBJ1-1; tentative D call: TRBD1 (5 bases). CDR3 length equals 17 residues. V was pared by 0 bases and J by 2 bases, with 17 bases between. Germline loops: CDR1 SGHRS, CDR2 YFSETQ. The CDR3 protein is CASSLDFGSGANTEAFF. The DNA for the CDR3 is TGCGCCAGCAGCTTGGATTTCGGAAGCGGGGCAAACACTGAAGCTTTCTTT.

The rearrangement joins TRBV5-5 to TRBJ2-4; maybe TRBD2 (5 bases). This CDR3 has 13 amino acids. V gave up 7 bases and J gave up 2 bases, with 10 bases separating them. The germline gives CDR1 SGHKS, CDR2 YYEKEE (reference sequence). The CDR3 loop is CASERATKNIQYF. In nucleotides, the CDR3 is TGTGCCAGCGAGAGGGCGACCAAAAACATTCAGTACTTC.

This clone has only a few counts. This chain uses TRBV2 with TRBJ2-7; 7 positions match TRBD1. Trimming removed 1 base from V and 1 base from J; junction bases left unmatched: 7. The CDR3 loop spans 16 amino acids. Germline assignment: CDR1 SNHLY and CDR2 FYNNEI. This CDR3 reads CASSEGVGTASYEQYF. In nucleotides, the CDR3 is TGTGCCAGCAGTGAAGGGGTGGGGACAGCTTCCTACGAGCAGTACTTC.

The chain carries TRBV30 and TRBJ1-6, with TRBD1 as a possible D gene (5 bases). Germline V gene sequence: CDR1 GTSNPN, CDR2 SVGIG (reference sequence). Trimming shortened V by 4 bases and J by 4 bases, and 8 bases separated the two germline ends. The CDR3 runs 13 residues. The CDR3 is CAWTGEYNSPLHF. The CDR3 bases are TGTGCCTGGACGGGGGAGTATAATTCACCCCTCCACTTT.